This T cell receptor (beta chain) was sequenced for a study of regulatory dendritic cells for organ transplantation. For the study at large: Regulatory dendritic cells were monocyte-derived, receiving vitamin D3 on days 0 and 4 and IL-10 on day 4. Dendritic cell cultures received LPS on day 6. The study's findings and limits: The most alloreactive TCR clonotypes were found in resting memory CD8+ cells.

CFSE-labeled sorted T cells met regulatory or mature dendritic cells for 4 to 6 days. Germline-derived CDR1 and CDR2 are SGHKS and YYEKEE (reference sequence). J lost 4 bases, V lost 4 bases, and 10 bases had no gene match. This CDR3 contains 15 residues. As for this clone: Its antigen remains unidentified.

Libraries were prepared by immunoSEQ multiplex PCR; TCRdb keeps only in-frame clonotypes and omits some of them. In the table there are some 18,000 clones, more than 60% of which are singletons. The receptor was derived from a human donor in good health. This sequence joins TRBV5-5 and TRBJ1-2; 7 bases align to TRBD1. The sequenced material came from memory CD4+ T cells from blood cultured with regulatory dendritic cells. Stated subset: CD45RO+ memory T cells. CDR3 coding DNA: TGTGCCAGCAGCACATCGACAGGGAATGTCTATGGCTACACCTTC. The encoded protein is CASSTSTGNVYGYTF.